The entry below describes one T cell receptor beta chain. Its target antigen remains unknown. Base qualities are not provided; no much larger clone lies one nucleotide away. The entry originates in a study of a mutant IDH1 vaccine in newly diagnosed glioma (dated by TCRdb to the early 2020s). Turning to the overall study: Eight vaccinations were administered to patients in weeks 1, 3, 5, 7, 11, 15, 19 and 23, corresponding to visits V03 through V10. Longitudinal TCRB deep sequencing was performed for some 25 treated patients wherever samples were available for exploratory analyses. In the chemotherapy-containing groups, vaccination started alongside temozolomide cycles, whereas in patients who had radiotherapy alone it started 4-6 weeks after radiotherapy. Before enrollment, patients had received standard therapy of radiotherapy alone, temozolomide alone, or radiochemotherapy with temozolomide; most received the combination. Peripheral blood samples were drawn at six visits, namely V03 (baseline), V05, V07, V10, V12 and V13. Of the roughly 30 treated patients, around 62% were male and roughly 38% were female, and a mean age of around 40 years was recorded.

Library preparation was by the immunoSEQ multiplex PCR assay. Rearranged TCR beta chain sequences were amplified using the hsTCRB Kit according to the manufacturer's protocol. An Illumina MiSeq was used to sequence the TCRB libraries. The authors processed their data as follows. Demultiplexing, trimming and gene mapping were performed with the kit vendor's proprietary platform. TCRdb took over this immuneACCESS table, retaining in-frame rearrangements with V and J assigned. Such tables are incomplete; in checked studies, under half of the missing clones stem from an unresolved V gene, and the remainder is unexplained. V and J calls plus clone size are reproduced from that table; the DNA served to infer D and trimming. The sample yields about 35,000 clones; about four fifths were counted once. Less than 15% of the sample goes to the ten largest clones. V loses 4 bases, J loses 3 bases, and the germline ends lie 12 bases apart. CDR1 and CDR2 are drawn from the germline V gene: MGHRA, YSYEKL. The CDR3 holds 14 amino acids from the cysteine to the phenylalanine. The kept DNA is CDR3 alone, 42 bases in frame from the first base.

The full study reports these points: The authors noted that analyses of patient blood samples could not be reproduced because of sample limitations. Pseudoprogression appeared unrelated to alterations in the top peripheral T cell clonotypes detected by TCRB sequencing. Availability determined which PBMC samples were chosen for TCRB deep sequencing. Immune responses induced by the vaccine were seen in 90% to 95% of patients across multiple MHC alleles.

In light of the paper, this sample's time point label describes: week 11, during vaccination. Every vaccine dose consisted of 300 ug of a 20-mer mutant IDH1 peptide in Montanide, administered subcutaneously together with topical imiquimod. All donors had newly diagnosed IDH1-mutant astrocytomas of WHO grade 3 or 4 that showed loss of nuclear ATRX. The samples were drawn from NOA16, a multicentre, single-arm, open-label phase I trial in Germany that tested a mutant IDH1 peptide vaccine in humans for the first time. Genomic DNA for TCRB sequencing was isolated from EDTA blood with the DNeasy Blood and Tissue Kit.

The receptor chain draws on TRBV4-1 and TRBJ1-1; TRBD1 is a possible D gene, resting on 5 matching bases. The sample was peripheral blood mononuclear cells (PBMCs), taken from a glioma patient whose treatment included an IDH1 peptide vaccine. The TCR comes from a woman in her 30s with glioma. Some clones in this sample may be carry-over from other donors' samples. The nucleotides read TGCGCCAGCAGCCGAACAGGAAGCGACACTGAAGCTTTCTTT. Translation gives CASSRTGSDTEAFF.